This T cell receptor beta chain was identified in a study of blood T cells in healthy people across ages. The germline V and J ends were trimmed by 8 bases and 11 bases, with 21 bases remaining between them. In germline, CDR1 is SNHLY, CDR2 FYNNEI. CDR3 size: 13 residues. In regard to this clonotype: Antigen: not known. A single base separates this from a much larger clone, so it may be a read error.

Sample-barcoded 5' priming and a J-beta primer mix drove a second PCR of 7 to 11 cycles. TCRdb redid the calling of the 5' RACE reads with MiXCR, one entry per CDR3 protein. The table includes approximately 1,100,000 distinct CDR3 sequences, more than 40% detected once. Regarding the study as a whole: Conclusively comparing naive with antigen-experienced cells was impossible with unsorted PBMCs.

The sample consisted of blood. The clonotype was recovered from a woman aged 60-75 years in good health. The chain recombines TRBV2 with TRBJ2-5, with D unclear. CDR3 amino acids: CASQRTAYNEQYF. DNA for the CDR3: TGTGCCAGCCAACGGACCGCTTACAATGAGCAGTACTTC.